Listed below are T cell receptor beta chains from one sample, sequenced in a study of T cells in Graves' hyperthyroidism and ophthalmopathy. TCRdb processed the multiplex PCR reads anew with MiXCR; each CDR3 protein has one entry. The sample consists of hundreds of thousands of distinct CDR3 sequences, 15% to 20% of them appearing once. Specimen: blood. The receptors were sampled from a woman aged 45-65 years with Graves' hyperthyroidism that later progressed to Graves' ophthalmopathy. CDR3s include the opening cysteine and the closing phenylalanine or tryptophan. The D gene is left open where the match is weak. Only part of the rows carry a size: once, few, many, or a class if the clone is expanded.

TRBV3-1	NA	TRBJ2-2	NA	TGTGCCAGCAGCCAAACCTCTTTCCAGCGGACAGATTACGCGCACACCGGGGGGCTGTTTTTT	CASSQTSFQRTDYAHTGGLFF
TRBV12-3/TRBV12-4	NA	TRBJ1-2	NA	TGTGCCAGCAGTTTAAGGTCAGGGATTAACTATGGCTACACCTTC	CASSLRSGINYGYTF
TRBV14	NA	TRBJ1-1	NA	TGTGCCAGCAGCCAAGATGATACAGGGCCGAACACTGAAGCTTTCTTT	CASSQDDTGPNTEAFF
TRBV7-3	NA	TRBJ2-7	few	TGTGCCAGCAGCTTAACCGGCCCCGGAGGACGGGCCGCCTACGAGCAGTACTTC	CASSLTGPGGRAAYEQYF
TRBV6-2/TRBV6-3	NA	TRBJ2-3	few	TGTGCCAGCAGTTTAGCAGGGGCATCATTCACAGATACGCAGTATTTT	CASSLAGASFTDTQYF
TRBV10-3	NA	TRBJ2-5	NA	TGTGCCATCAGTGAGGGACAAGAGACCCAGTACTTC	CAISEGQETQYF
TRBV20-1	NA	TRBJ2-5	few	TGCAGTGCTAGAGCGGGGGCGCAAGAGACCCAGTACTTC	CSARAGAQETQYF
TRBV30	NA	TRBJ1-5	few	TGTGCCTGGAGCCCCGGGAGCAATCAGCCCCAGCATTTT	CAWSPGSNQPQHF
TRBV6-6	NA	TRBJ1-2	many	TGTGCCAGCAGTTACCGTGGAGGGAACTATGGCTACACCTTC	CASSYRGGNYGYTF
TRBV9	TRBD2	TRBJ2-7	few	TGTGCCAGCAGCGCATCTAGCGGGGGGAGTTACGAGCAGTACTTC	CASSASSGGSYEQYF
TRBV14	NA	TRBJ1-5	once	TGTGCCAGCAGCCAAGAAGTAGGGCAGCCCCAGCATTTT	CASSQEVGQPQHF
TRBV6-1	NA	TRBJ1-5	NA	TGTGCCAGCAGTGAAGCGCGCGGGGGAGCGTCGCCCCAGCATTTT	CASSEARGGASPQHF
TRBV6-2/TRBV6-3	NA	TRBJ1-1	NA	TGTGCCAGCAGCCACCAGGGAGGAGGCACTGAAGCTTTCTTT	CASSHQGGGTEAFF
TRBV6-1	NA	TRBJ1-6	few	TGTGCCAGCAGGCTGGGCTCCTATAATTCACCCCTCCACTTT	CASRLGSYNSPLHF
TRBV25-1	TRBD1	TRBJ2-2	NA	TGTGCCAGCAGTGAATATTGGACAGGGGGAAAAACCGGGGGGCTGTTTTTT	CASSEYWTGGKTGGLFF
TRBV7-8	NA	TRBJ1-1	NA	TGTGCCAGCAGCTTATCAGCAAGGAGCACTGAAGCTTTCTTT	CASSLSARSTEAFF
TRBV4-1	TRBD1	TRBJ1-3	NA	TGCGCCAGCAGCCACCCGCCTGGATACCGGACAGGGACAGGAAACACCATATATTTT	CASSHPPGYRTGTGNTIYF
TRBV9	NA	TRBJ2-3	many	TGTGCCAGCAGCGTAGCTCCGGAACCCGGCCTAGATACGCAGTATTTT	CASSVAPEPGLDTQYF
TRBV20-1	NA	TRBJ1-1	NA	TGCAGTGCTAGAGTGGGGGTCATGAACACTGAAGCTTTCTTT	CSARVGVMNTEAFF
TRBV11-1	TRBD1	TRBJ1-1	many	TGTGCTACCGACAGGGTTGCCGCTGAAGCTTTCTTT	CATDRVAAEAFF
TRBV20-1	NA	TRBJ1-1	few	TGCAGTGCTAACCCCACCGGGGAGGAAGCTTTCTTT	CSANPTGEEAFF
TRBV20-1	TRBD2	TRBJ2-2	NA	TGCAGTGCTAGTGAGGGTAGCGGGTACACCGGGGAGCTGTTTTTT	CSASEGSGYTGELFF
TRBV6-1	NA	TRBJ1-1	many	TGTGCCAGCAGTGGGACTCGCGATCCCGATCGTGAAGCTTTCTTT	CASSGTRDPDREAFF